This T cell receptor beta chain was retrieved from a study of metastatic and nonmetastatic thyroid tumors (dated by TCRdb to the early 2020s). For context, the study as a whole: Repertoires were compared across peripheral blood and tumor or nodule tissue samples from malignant and benign thyroid patients. Broader findings and caveats from the paper: TCR beta diversity was reported as significantly higher in malignant tumors than in benign nodules, in both blood and tumor samples.

No treatment had been received by any patient before thyroid surgery. Patient clinical samples collected from about 2011 to 2018 were retrospectively analysed using T-cell receptor beta sequencing. The method was PCR. The reads were generated on an Illumina HiSeq 4000. High-throughput sequencing was used to profile the TCR beta-chain CDR3 region of each patient. In the source study's methods: CDR3 differences across clinicopathological groups were used to build a classifier for discriminating distant-metastatic papillary thyroid cancer patients. The Shannon index was used to assess repertoire diversity, and the Morisita-Horn index was used to assess tumor-blood repertoire similarity. TCRdb ran its own pipeline on the public reads, namely fastp trimming at Q25 and MiXCR clone calling, and kept in-frame beta chains. Here the V and J calls rest on TCRdb's processing, not on the authors' analysis. The sample contains 25,000 to 35,000 clones, 15% to 20% of them found a single time. Jointly, the top ten make up approximately 4.8% of the sample.

As for this clone: It lacks a known antigen. Base qualities are not provided; no much larger clone lies one nucleotide away.

From the cysteine through the phenylalanine, the CDR3 covers 14 amino acids. Only the CDR3 part of the read is kept: 42 bases, read in frame from the first base. CDR1 is given as SGHAT and CDR2 as FQNNGV, both from the germline V gene. V loses 1 base of germline sequence and J loses 4 bases, and the interval between the two ends is 11 bases. Input material: blood. Recombination linked TRBV11-2 to TRBJ2-7; D gene: possibly TRBD2, on 6 matching bases. This clonotype originated in a female donor with papillary thyroid cancer or a benign thyroid nodule (not recorded which). Some clones in this sample may be carry-over from other donors' samples. The DNA sequence is as follows: TGTGCCAGCAGCTTAGCGGGGGATCGTTACGAGCAGTACTTC. Its coded protein is CASSLAGDRYEQYF.